What follows is one T cell receptor (beta chain) and its context. Its specificity is unknown. Multiplex PCR with BIOMED2 TRB-A/B primer pools amplified TRB rearrangements. MiXCR was run by TCRdb on the multiplex PCR reads, yielding one entry per CDR3 protein. The data contain about 3,600 distinct CDR3 sequences, 20% to 25% of them singletons. This entry belongs to a study of T and B cells in COVID-19 patients. Overall study findings and caveats: Blood from mildly ill patients while symptomatic, and early samples from severe cases, were scarce. Exclusive to the recovered cohort were some 2,500 TCR clusters, around 31 of them with low generation probability.

The CDR3 length is 18 residues. The germline V gene encodes CDR1 MNHEY and CDR2 SVGEGT. Trimming took off 5 bases at V and 0 bases at J, with 20 bases between the two ends. Blood genomic DNA input for TRB amplification was 250-500 ng. The TCR sequence derives from a human donor with active COVID-19. The V call is TRBV6-2 or TRBV6-3, the J call TRBJ1-5; D is perhaps TRBD1 (5 bases). The sequencing input was blood. CDR3 coding DNA: TGTGCCAGCAGTCCAATTAATGGGGACTATTATAGCAATCAGCCCCAGCATTTT. It specifies CASSPINGDYYSNQPQHF.